This T cell receptor (beta chain) was retrieved from a study of CD8+CD57+ T cells in acquired aplastic anemia. Study information: Each DNA sample taken from sorted CD4+ and CD8+ cells came to roughly 3.5 ug on average.

Unmatched junction bases numbered 7, after V lost 2 bases and J lost 7 bases. The CDR3 contains 14 residues. Germline assignment: CDR1 MNHNS and CDR2 SASEGT. Profiling that covered TCR beta VDJ and CDR3 relied on genomic DNA as its template. Using its own MiXCR run on the reads, TCRdb lists one record per CDR3 protein. The table has around 430,000 distinct CDR3 sequences, more than 25% seen once. CD8+CD57+ cell expansion had been shown by flow cytometry in patients chosen for sequencing. Severe acquired aplastic anemia affected all patients. Input material: sorted CD4+, CD8+, or CD8+CD57+ T cells (not recorded which) from PBMCs. This TCR was sampled from a human donor with aplastic anemia. V and J are TRBV6-1 and TRBJ2-5, with 7 bases fitting TRBD2. The CDR3 region has the DNA TGTGCCAGCAGTGAAATGGGGGGGACGGGGACCCAGTACTTC. This sequence encodes CASSEMGGTGTQYF.